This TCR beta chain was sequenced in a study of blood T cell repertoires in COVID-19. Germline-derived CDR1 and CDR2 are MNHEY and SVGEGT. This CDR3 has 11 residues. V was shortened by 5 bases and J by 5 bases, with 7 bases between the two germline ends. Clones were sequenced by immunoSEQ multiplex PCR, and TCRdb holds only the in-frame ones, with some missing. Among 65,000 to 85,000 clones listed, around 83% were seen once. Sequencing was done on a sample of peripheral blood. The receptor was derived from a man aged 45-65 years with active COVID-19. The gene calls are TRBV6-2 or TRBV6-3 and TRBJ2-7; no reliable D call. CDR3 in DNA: TGTGCCAGCAGTCCCCAGAACGAGCAGTACTTC. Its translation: CASSPQNEQYF.